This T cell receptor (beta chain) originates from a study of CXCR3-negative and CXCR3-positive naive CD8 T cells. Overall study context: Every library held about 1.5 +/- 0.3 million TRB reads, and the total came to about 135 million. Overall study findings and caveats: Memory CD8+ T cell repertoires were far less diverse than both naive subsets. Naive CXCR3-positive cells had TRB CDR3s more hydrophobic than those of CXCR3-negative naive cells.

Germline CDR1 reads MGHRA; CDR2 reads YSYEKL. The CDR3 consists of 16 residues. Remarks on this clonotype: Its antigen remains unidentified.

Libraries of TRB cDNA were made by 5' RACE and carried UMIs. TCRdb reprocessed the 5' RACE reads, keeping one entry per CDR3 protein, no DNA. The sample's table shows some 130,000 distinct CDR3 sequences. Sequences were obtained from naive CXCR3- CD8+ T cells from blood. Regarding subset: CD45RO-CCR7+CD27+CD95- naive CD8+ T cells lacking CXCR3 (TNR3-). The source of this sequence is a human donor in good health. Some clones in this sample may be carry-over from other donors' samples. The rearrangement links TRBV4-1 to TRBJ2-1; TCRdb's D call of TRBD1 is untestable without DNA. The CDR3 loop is CASSPTGQGPYNEQFF.